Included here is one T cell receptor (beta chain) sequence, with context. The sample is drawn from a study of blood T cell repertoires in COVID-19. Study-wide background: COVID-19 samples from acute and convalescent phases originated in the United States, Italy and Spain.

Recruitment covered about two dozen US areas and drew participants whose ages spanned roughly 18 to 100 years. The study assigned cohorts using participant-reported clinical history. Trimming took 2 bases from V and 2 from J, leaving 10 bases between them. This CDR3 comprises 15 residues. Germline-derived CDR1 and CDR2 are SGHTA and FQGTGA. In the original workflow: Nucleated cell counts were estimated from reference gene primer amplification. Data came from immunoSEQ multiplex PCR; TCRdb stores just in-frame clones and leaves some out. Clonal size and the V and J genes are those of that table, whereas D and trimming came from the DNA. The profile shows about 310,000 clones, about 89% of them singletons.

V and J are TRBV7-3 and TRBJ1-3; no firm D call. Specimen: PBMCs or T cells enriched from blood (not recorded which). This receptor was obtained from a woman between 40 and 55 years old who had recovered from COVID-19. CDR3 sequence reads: CASSLVAGPGNTIYF. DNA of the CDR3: TGTGCCAGCAGCTTAGTAGCGGGCCCTGGAAACACCATATATTTT.